The 21 T cell receptor beta chains below all came from one sample that was sequenced in a study of T cells in localized non-small cell lung cancer (TCRdb year 2020). Preparation of the library involved the immunoSEQ multiplex PCR assay. Sourced from immuneACCESS, this table was stored by TCRdb with only in-frame sequences that have V and J called. A share of the clones is absent; for the studies checked, an unresolved V gene accounts for under half, and the remainder has no known explanation. This sample is represented by 30,000 to 35,000 clones; around nine tenths of them were singletons. Of the sample, less than 5% falls within the top ten clones. This specimen was peripheral blood, taken before any cancer treatment. These receptor sequences come from a woman aged 40-69 years with stage I lung adenocarcinoma.

V usage is TRBV7-2 and J usage is TRBJ2-3; 9 bases agree with TRBD2. The CDR3 is made up of 13 amino acids. The germline gives CDR1 SGHTA, CDR2 FQGNSA. Trimming at V came to 5 bases and at J to 14 bases, leaving 11 bases not matched to a gene. The CDR3 DNA reads as TGTGCCAGCAGCCTCACGTCTAGCGGGGATCGGTATTTT. Translating gives CASSLTSSGDRYF. Full variable domain (rest looked up from reference TRBV7-2 and TRBJ2-3): GAGVSQSPSNKVTEKGKDVELRCDPISGHTALYWYRQSLGQGLEFLIYFQGNSAPDKSGLPSDRFSAERTGGSVSTLTIQRTQQEDSAVYLCASSLTSSGDRYFGPGTRLTVL.

The V call is TRBV5-4, the J call TRBJ1-2; D gene ambiguous. Trimming left V 2 bases short and J 5 bases short, with 13 bases between. The CDR3 length is 14 residues. CDR1 SGHNT and CDR2 YYREEE come from the germline V gene (reference sequence). DNA of the CDR3: TGTGCCAGCAGCTTTGGGAAGTTAGAGTATGGCTACACCTTC. This codes for CASSFGKLEYGYTF. Drawing the rest from reference TRBV5-4 and TRBJ1-2, the complete variable domain is ETGVTQSPTHLIKTRGQQVTLRCSSQSGHNTVSWYQQALGQGPQFIFQYYREEENGRGNFPPRFSGLQFPNYSSELNVNALELDDSALYLCASSFGKLEYGYTFGSGTRLTVV.

This chain uses TRBV10-1 with TRBJ2-1; 8 bases match TRBD2. With 2 bases clipped from V and 10 bases from J, the junction kept 10 bases outside the gene matches. The CDR3 runs to 15 residues. In germline, CDR1 is WNHNN, CDR2 SYGVQD (reference sequence). CDR3 sequence reads: CASSEMTGGPGEQFF. For the CDR3, the DNA is TGCGCCAGCAGTGAGATGACGGGGGGGCCTGGGGAGCAGTTCTTC.

This clone was observed a single time. The chain is built from TRBV9 and TRBJ1-1, with 7 bases that match TRBD1. The CDR3 length is 16 residues. Per the germline V gene, CDR1 is SGDLS and CDR2 is YYNGEE. Losses at the gene ends were 0 bases for V and 1 base for J; bases not matched to a gene: 6. This CDR3 reads CASSVGQGRGNTEAFF. The DNA for the CDR3 is TGTGCCAGCAGCGTAGGACAGGGTAGAGGGAACACTGAAGCTTTCTTT.

This clone was observed a single time. This chain uses TRBV5-4 with TRBJ2-1, with 7 bases fitting TRBD2. Germline V gives CDR1 SGHNT, CDR2 YYREEE (reference sequence). The CDR3 extends over 15 amino acids. The V segment lost 2 bases and the J segment 4 bases; nucleotides outside the gene matches: 6. CDR3 in amino acids: CASSFLAGLYNEQFF. The DNA for the CDR3 is TGTGCCAGCAGCTTTCTTGCGGGACTATACAATGAGCAGTTCTTC.

The chain couples TRBV19 to TRBJ1-5; D call uncertain. In germline, CDR1 is LNHDA, CDR2 SQIVND (reference sequence). Trimming shortened V by 2 bases and J by 4 bases, and 12 bases separated the two germline ends. This CDR3 region has 15 residues. The CDR3 here is CASSILLVRNQPQHF. The CDR3 nucleotides read TGTGCCAGTAGTATATTACTCGTGAGAAATCAGCCCCAGCATTTT.

In this sample, this clone turned up a few times. This chain connects TRBV5-1 to TRBJ1-6; TRBD1 is a possible D gene (5 bases). In germline, CDR1 is SGHRS, CDR2 YFSETQ. Trimming removed 4 bases from V and 2 bases from J, with 13 bases in between. The CDR3 is 16 residues long. Written as DNA, the CDR3 is TGCGCCAGCAGCCCCGGGTCCAGGGCCTATAATTCACCCCTCCACTTT. Translated, it gives CASSPGSRAYNSPLHF. The whole variable domain, remainder taken from reference TRBV5-1 and TRBJ1-6, is KAGVTQTPRYLIKTRGQQVTLSCSPISGHRSVSWYQQTPGQGLQFLFEYFSETQRNKGNFPGRFSGRQFSNSRSEMNVSTLELGDSALYLCASSPGSRAYNSPLHFGNGTRLTVT.

V usage is TRBV29-1 and J usage is TRBJ1-2; D is ambiguous. CDR1 SQVTM and CDR2 ANQGSEA come from the germline V gene. The CDR3 spans 15 residues. Trimming stripped 6 bases from V and 1 base from J, with 18 bases between. The DNA for the CDR3 is TGCAGCGTCCACCCCCCCCCTCTGGGTAACTATGGCTACACCTTC. Translation gives CSVHPPPLGNYGYTF.

This clone was found once. The chain is built from TRBV7-6 and TRBJ2-7; 7 bases match TRBD2. V was clipped by 5 bases and J by 0 bases; unmatched bases: 4. CDR3 length: 14 residues. Germline loops: CDR1 SGHVS, CDR2 FNYEAQ. CDR3 in DNA: TGTGCCAGCAGCCCTAGCGGCTTCTCCTACGAGCAGTACTTC. This translates into CASSPSGFSYEQYF.

The chain is built from TRBV9 and TRBJ2-1, with 8 nucleotides matching TRBD2. Trimming took 3 bases from V and 10 from J; bases not matched to a gene: 6. The CDR3 extends over 13 amino acids. Germline lookup yields CDR1 SGDLS and CDR2 YYNGEE. This CDR3 is CASSASGSGEQFF. For the CDR3, the DNA is TGTGCCAGCAGCGCTAGCGGGTCAGGGGAGCAGTTCTTC.

The gene calls are TRBV7-8 and TRBJ2-1; the match to TRBD2 covers 10 bases. Trimming at V came to 4 bases and at J to 4 bases, leaving 10 bases not matched to a gene. Germline V gene data show CDR1 as SGHVS and CDR2 as FQNEAQ. There are 17 residues in the CDR3. CDR3 in amino acids: CASSSKGERGGYNEQFF. As DNA, the CDR3 is TGTGCCAGCAGCTCTAAGGGGGAGCGGGGGGGATACAATGAGCAGTTCTTC.

This chain uses TRBV27 with TRBJ1-1; D unclear. V was pared by 4 bases and J by 6 bases, with 12 bases between. CDR3 length: 13 amino acids. Germline assignment: CDR1 MNHEY and CDR2 SMNVEV (reference sequence). The CDR3 coding sequence is TGTGCCAGCAGTTCGTTTGAGGGCGCTGAAGCTTTCTTT. Amino acid sequence: CASSSFEGAEAFF.

The chain has TRBV7-9 and TRBJ1-1, with 7 bases identical to TRBD1. The CDR3 is 15 residues long. J gave up 1 base and V 3 bases, and 5 bases lay outside the gene matches. Germline V gene sequence: CDR1 SEHNR, CDR2 FQNEAQ (reference sequence). The CDR3 sequence is CASSLGQGGNTEAFF. As DNA, the CDR3 is TGTGCCAGCAGCTTGGGTCAGGGGGGGAACACTGAAGCTTTCTTT.

Remarks on this clone: The sample holds other DNA sequences that translate to the same CDR3. The chain links TRBV5-6 to TRBJ1-1; D is unclear. The CDR3 runs 14 residues. The V gene's germline CDR1 is SGHDT and CDR2 YYEEEE. Trimming removed 0 bases from V and 2 bases from J, with 8 bases in between. The CDR3 here is CASSLVRLNTEAFF. CDR3 bases: TGTGCCAGCAGCTTGGTTCGACTTAACACTGAAGCTTTCTTT.

The chain is built from TRBV7-2 and TRBJ1-1; D is unclear. This CDR3 is built from 13 residues. The germline V and J ends were trimmed by 8 bases and 0 bases, with 10 bases remaining between them. From germline, CDR1 is SGHTA and CDR2 FQGNSA. The CDR3 sequence: CASLKGMNTEAFF. The CDR3, as DNA: TGTGCCAGCTTAAAGGGAATGAACACTGAAGCTTTCTTT.

This chain joins TRBV9 and TRBJ2-7; D possibly corresponds to TRBD1 (6 bases). Germline CDR1 SGDLS, CDR2 YYNGEE. The length of the CDR3 is 15 residues. V dropped 0 bases and J dropped 3 bases, with 13 bases sitting between them. The CDR3 loop reads CASSVEGDPSYEQYF. The CDR3 bases are TGTGCCAGCAGCGTAGAGGGGGACCCGAGCTACGAGCAGTACTTC. Full variable domain (remainder filled in from reference TRBV9 and TRBJ2-7): DSGVTQTPKHLITATGQRVTLRCSPRSGDLSVYWYQQSLDQGLQFLIQYYNGEERAKGNILERFSAQQFPDLHSELNLSSLELGDSALYFCASSVEGDPSYEQYFGPGTRLTVT.

The rearrangement uses TRBV27 and TRBJ2-3; TRBD1 is a possible D gene (6 bases). The CDR3 is 16 residues long. Trimming shortened V by 5 bases and J by 2 bases, and 17 bases separated the two germline ends. CDR1 MNHEY and CDR2 SMNVEV come from the germline V gene (reference sequence). The CDR3 coding sequence is TGTGCCAGCAGTCCCCAGGGGCGGGTCTCCACAGATACGCAGTATTTT. It translates to CASSPQGRVSTDTQYF.

The rearrangement uses TRBV4-3 and TRBJ2-1, with TRBD1 identical over 9 bases. Germline CDR1 reads LGHNA; CDR2 reads YSLEER. The ends lost 4 bases at V and 4 bases at J; junction bases unmatched: 5. The CDR3 runs to 15 residues. The CDR3 protein is CASSPGTGRYNEQFF. The DNA of the CDR3 is TGCGCCAGCAGCCCCGGGACAGGGCGTTACAATGAGCAGTTCTTC.

V and J are TRBV27 and TRBJ1-2; D perhaps matches TRBD1 (6 bases). V lost 0 bases, J lost 7 bases, and 18 bases lay in between. This CDR3 is 16 amino acids long. CDR1 is MNHEY and CDR2 is SMNVEV in the germline V gene (reference sequence). This CDR3 reads CASSLSAVGGRAGYTF. DNA for the CDR3: TGTGCCAGCAGTTTATCGGCGGTTGGGGGGCGGGCTGGCTACACCTTC.

CDR3 residues: CASSLGRGNTEAFF. The CDR3 bases are TGTGCCAGCAGCTTGGGGAGGGGTAACACTGAAGCTTTCTTT. The genes are TRBV7-2 and TRBJ1-1, with D perhaps TRBD1 (5 bases). CDR3 length equals 14 residues. V lost 3 bases and J 2 bases, leaving 10 bases between the germline ends. Germline V gene data show CDR1 as SGHTA and CDR2 as FQGNSA.

The chain recombines TRBV7-9 with TRBJ2-5; 11 bases match TRBD2. V shed 6 bases, J shed 0 bases, and the junction held 6 bases outside the gene matches. The germline CDR1 and CDR2 sequences are SEHNR and FQNEAQ (reference sequence). This CDR3 contains 16 residues. CDR3 sequence reads: CASSPGLAVYQETQYF. Written as DNA, the CDR3 is TGTGCCAGCAGTCCGGGACTAGCGGTTTACCAAGAGACCCAGTACTTC. Filled out from reference TRBV7-9 and TRBJ2-5, the complete variable domain reads DTGVSQNPRHKITKRGQNVTFRCDPISEHNRLYWYRQTLGQGPEFLTYFQNEAQLEKSRLLSDRFSAERPKGSFSTLEIQRTEQGDSAMYLCASSPGLAVYQETQYFGPGTRLLVL.